This is a list of T cell receptor beta chains from one sample in a study of blood T cells in healthy people across ages. TCRdb re-called the 5' RACE reads through MiXCR, storing one row per CDR3 protein. The sample lists about 640,000 distinct CDR3 sequences, less than 45% occurring once. Input material: blood. The source is a man older than 75 in good health. Both conserved end residues are part of each CDR3. Each record gives: clone size, J gene, V gene, CDR3 length, D gene, CDR3 protein, CDR3 DNA. D genes are given only for firm matches. Size is stated for part of the rows, as once, few or many counts, or as a class when the clone is expanded.

clone_size: many; j_call: TRBJ2-5; v_call: TRBV29-1; cdr3_length: 14; d_call: TRBD1; cdr3_aa: CSAHRDSQPGTQYF; cdr3_nt: TGCAGCGCGCACCGGGACAGCCAACCCGGGACCCAGTACTTC
clone_size: few; j_call: TRBJ2-7; v_call: TRBV6-5; cdr3_length: 11; d_call: -; cdr3_aa: CASTGRDEQYF; cdr3_nt: TGTGCCAGCACGGGCCGTGACGAGCAGTACTTC
clone_size: few; j_call: TRBJ2-5; v_call: TRBV20-1; cdr3_length: 17; d_call: -; cdr3_aa: CSARDPRDTRHVETQYF; cdr3_nt: TGCAGTGCTAGAGATCCGCGAGACACTAGACATGTTGAGACCCAGTACTTC
clone_size: -; j_call: TRBJ2-3; v_call: TRBV6-2/TRBV6-3; cdr3_length: 15; d_call: TRBD1; cdr3_aa: CASSYGTVLRDTQYF; cdr3_nt: TGTGCCAGCAGTTACGGGACAGTACTCAGAGATACGCAGTATTTT
clone_size: few; j_call: TRBJ2-7; v_call: TRBV4-3; cdr3_length: 14; d_call: -; cdr3_aa: CASSHRDGSYEQYF; cdr3_nt: TGCGCCAGCAGCCACCGGGACGGGAGCTACGAGCAGTACTTC
clone_size: many; j_call: TRBJ1-2; v_call: TRBV7-2; cdr3_length: 15; d_call: TRBD1; cdr3_aa: CASSSRGGTGDGYTF; cdr3_nt: TGTGCCAGCAGCTCCCGCGGAGGGACAGGGGACGGCTACACCTTC
clone_size: -; j_call: TRBJ2-1; v_call: TRBV7-2; cdr3_length: 17; d_call: TRBD2; cdr3_aa: CASSLVPRRAGANEQFF; cdr3_nt: TGTGCCAGCAGCTTAGTACCGCGGAGAGCGGGAGCCAATGAGCAGTTCTTC
clone_size: -; j_call: TRBJ2-1; v_call: TRBV7-2; cdr3_length: 20; d_call: TRBD2; cdr3_aa: CASSLGLGLAGARSYNEQFF; cdr3_nt: TGTGCCAGCAGCTTGGGCCTGGGACTAGCGGGAGCGCGCTCCTACAATGAGCAGTTCTTC
clone_size: -; j_call: TRBJ2-7; v_call: TRBV7-9; cdr3_length: 14; d_call: -; cdr3_aa: CASRQNSVSYEQYF; cdr3_nt: TGTGCCAGCCGACAAAACAGTGTCTCCTACGAGCAGTACTTC
clone_size: -; j_call: TRBJ2-5; v_call: TRBV2; cdr3_length: 17; d_call: TRBD2; cdr3_aa: CASSPPSTSGASGTQYF; cdr3_nt: TGTGCCAGCAGTCCCCCCTCGACTAGCGGGGCTTCGGGGACCCAGTACTTC
clone_size: -; j_call: TRBJ2-7; v_call: TRBV6-2/TRBV6-3; cdr3_length: 14; d_call: -; cdr3_aa: CASSYSRSSYEQYF; cdr3_nt: TGTGCCAGCAGTTACTCGAGGTCCAGCTACGAGCAGTACTTC
clone_size: -; j_call: TRBJ2-7; v_call: TRBV2; cdr3_length: 14; d_call: -; cdr3_aa: CASSVGSFSYEQYF; cdr3_nt: TGTGCCAGCAGTGTGGGATCCTTCTCCTACGAGCAGTACTTC
clone_size: -; j_call: TRBJ1-3; v_call: TRBV4-2; cdr3_length: 16; d_call: TRBD1; cdr3_aa: CASSQDLRAGGNTMYF; cdr3_nt: TGTGCCAGCAGCCAAGACCTAAGGGCAGGGGGAAACACCATGTATTTT
clone_size: -; j_call: TRBJ2-2; v_call: TRBV20-1; cdr3_length: 15; d_call: -; cdr3_aa: CSARLGERITGELFF; cdr3_nt: TGCAGTGCTAGATTGGGGGAACGGATAACCGGGGAGCTGTTTTTT
clone_size: -; j_call: TRBJ2-3; v_call: TRBV27; cdr3_length: 15; d_call: TRBD1; cdr3_aa: CASSAPGGATDTQYF; cdr3_nt: TGTGCCAGCAGTGCCCCAGGGGGCGCAACAGATACGCAGTATTTT
clone_size: -; j_call: TRBJ1-1; v_call: TRBV6-5; cdr3_length: 15; d_call: -; cdr3_aa: CASSYSKSGFTEAFF; cdr3_nt: TGTGCCAGCAGTTACTCGAAGTCAGGGTTCACTGAAGCTTTCTTT
clone_size: -; j_call: TRBJ1-2; v_call: TRBV29-1; cdr3_length: 13; d_call: TRBD1; cdr3_aa: CSVETQGIDGYTF; cdr3_nt: TGCAGCGTTGAGACACAGGGGATAGATGGCTACACCTTC
clone_size: -; j_call: TRBJ2-7; v_call: TRBV7-2; cdr3_length: 13; d_call: -; cdr3_aa: CASSEQVSYEQYF; cdr3_nt: TGTGCCAGCAGCGAACAAGTTTCCTACGAGCAGTACTTC
clone_size: once; j_call: TRBJ2-1; v_call: TRBV5-1; cdr3_length: 15; d_call: -; cdr3_aa: CASSLAGLDYNEQFF; cdr3_nt: TGCGCCAGCAGCTTGGCCGGGCTTGATTACAATGAGCAGTTCTTC
clone_size: -; j_call: TRBJ2-5; v_call: TRBV20-1; cdr3_length: 16; d_call: -; cdr3_aa: CSARDSRTTLRETQYF; cdr3_nt: TGCAGTGCTAGAGATTCCCGGACTACATTAAGGGAGACCCAGTACTTC
clone_size: -; j_call: TRBJ2-5; v_call: TRBV6-1; cdr3_length: 18; d_call: TRBD2; cdr3_aa: CASWGEGTSGPKRGEQYF; cdr3_nt: TGTGCCAGCTGGGGGGAAGGGACTAGCGGGCCCAAGAGGGGTGAGCAGTACTTC
clone_size: -; j_call: TRBJ1-4; v_call: TRBV7-2; cdr3_length: 15; d_call: -; cdr3_aa: CASSLSIGSNEKLFF; cdr3_nt: TGTGCCAGCAGCTTAAGTATCGGTTCCAATGAAAAACTGTTTTTT
clone_size: -; j_call: TRBJ1-4; v_call: TRBV20-1; cdr3_length: 19; d_call: TRBD1; cdr3_aa: CSARDLFGPPGTGNEKLFF; cdr3_nt: TGCAGTGCTAGAGATCTATTTGGTCCCCCCGGGACAGGGAATGAAAAACTGTTTTTT
clone_size: many; j_call: TRBJ2-5; v_call: TRBV4-3; cdr3_length: 17; d_call: -; cdr3_aa: CASSQDAGFSYQETQYF; cdr3_nt: TGCGCCAGCAGCCAAGACGCAGGGTTCTCGTACCAAGAGACCCAGTACTTC
clone_size: few; j_call: TRBJ2-3; v_call: TRBV25-1; cdr3_length: 15; d_call: TRBD1; cdr3_aa: CASAGVQGETDTQYF; cdr3_nt: TGTGCCAGCGCCGGGGTGCAGGGGGAGACAGATACGCAGTATTTT
clone_size: few; j_call: TRBJ2-1; v_call: TRBV29-1; cdr3_length: 14; d_call: -; cdr3_aa: CSVEDLPLGGEQFF; cdr3_nt: TGCAGCGTTGAAGATCTTCCGCTAGGGGGTGAGCAGTTCTTC